Listed here are 6 T cell receptor beta chains from one sample, sequenced in a study of STAT5B mutations in CD4+ large granular lymphocyte leukemia. Assay used: immunoSEQ multiplex PCR; TCRdb lists only in-frame clones, some missing. Of around 32,000 clones listed, around 73% are singletons. The specimen was CD4+ T cells from blood buffy coats. Receptors were obtained from a human donor in good health.

The V gene is TRBV5-1, the J gene TRBJ2-5; D not resolved. V gave up 5 bases and J gave up 4 bases, with 3 bases separating them. Per germline, CDR1 SGHRS and CDR2 YFSETQ. The CDR3 runs 10 residues. CDR3 protein: CASRVETQYF. The CDR3 DNA reads TGCGCCAGCAGGGTAGAGACCCAGTACTTC.

The gene calls are TRBV9 and TRBJ2-7; a possible D gene is TRBD1 (6 bases). V lost 4 bases and J 6 bases, leaving 17 bases between the germline ends. The germline CDR1 and CDR2 sequences are SGDLS and YYNGEE. The CDR3 contains 14 residues. CDR3 sequence: CASSPLPQGTEQYF. For the CDR3, the DNA is TGTGCCAGCAGCCCACTCCCCCAGGGGACCGAGCAGTACTTC.

V and J are TRBV6-6 and TRBJ1-5; tentatively, D is TRBD1 (5 bases). V lost 4 bases, J lost 5 bases, and 12 bases lay in between. CDR3 length: 14 residues. CDR1 is MNHNY, CDR2 SVGAGI, per germline (reference sequence). CDR3 residues: CASSLGGEDQPQHF. Here the CDR3 DNA reads TGTGCCAGCAGTTTGGGAGGGGAAGATCAGCCCCAGCATTTT.

V and J are TRBV5-1 and TRBJ2-1; tentatively, D is TRBD1 (6 bases). The germline CDR1 and CDR2 sequences are SGHRS and YFSETQ. This CDR3 is 17 amino acids long. Between the trimmed V and J ends, which lost 2 bases and 1 base, there was a span of 16 bases. CDR3 region: CASSFLTDRTSYNEQFF. The CDR3 DNA follows: TGCGCCAGCAGCTTCTTGACCGACAGGACATCCTACAATGAGCAGTTCTTC.

This clone appeared a single time. V and J are TRBV6-5 and TRBJ2-2; 7 bases align to TRBD1. CDR3 length: 15 residues. J was trimmed by 2 bases and V by 6 bases; bases with no gene match: 6. Per the germline V gene, CDR1 is MNHEY and CDR2 is SVGAGI. CDR3 amino acids: CASRTGTDNTGELFF. CDR3 nucleotides: TGTGCCAGCAGAACCGGGACAGATAACACCGGGGAGCTGTTTTTT.

The chain joins TRBV7-8 to TRBJ2-4, with 11 bases that match TRBD1. The CDR3 spans 22 residues. From germline, CDR1 is SGHVS and CDR2 FQNEAQ. The ends lost 5 bases at V and 1 base at J; junction bases unmatched: 22. CDR3 loop: CASSDIRGPGQGGIWAKNIQYF. In DNA, the CDR3 is TGTGCCAGCAGCGATATCCGGGGACCGGGACAGGGGGGGATTTGGGCCAAAAACATTCAGTACTTC. Full variable domain (remainder filled in from reference TRBV7-8 and TRBJ2-4): GAGVSQSPRYKVAKRGQDVALRCDPISGHVSLFWYQQALGQGPEFLTYFQNEAQLDKSGLPSDRFFAERPEGSVSTLKIQRTQQEDSAVYLCASSDIRGPGQGGIWAKNIQYFGAGTRLSVL.